This TCR beta chain was recovered during a study of blood T cells in healthy people across ages. Sample-barcoded 5' priming and a J-beta primer mix drove a second PCR of 7 to 11 cycles. TCRdb re-called the 5' RACE reads with MiXCR, one entry per CDR3 protein. The data contain some 800,000 distinct CDR3 sequences, around a quarter of them singletons. This clonotype occurred a few times. Its antigen is still unknown. Whole-study findings and limits: Using unsorted PBMCs precluded a conclusive naive versus antigen-experienced comparison. Older individuals had lower TCR beta diversity per million T cells (the decline was roughly linear).

The CDR3 contains 12 residues. V was pared by 5 bases and J by 2 bases, with 7 bases between. Germline V gene sequence: CDR1 PRHDT, CDR2 FYEKMQ (reference sequence). Separately, the same data were catalogued under a study of T cells of mothers and their children.

The gene calls are TRBV13 and TRBJ2-7, with D unclear. This receptor was taken from a boy younger than 18 in good health. Material for sequencing was blood. The CDR3 here is CASSRRTYEQYF. The CDR3, as DNA: TGTGCCAGCAGCCGCCGGACCTACGAGCAGTACTTC.